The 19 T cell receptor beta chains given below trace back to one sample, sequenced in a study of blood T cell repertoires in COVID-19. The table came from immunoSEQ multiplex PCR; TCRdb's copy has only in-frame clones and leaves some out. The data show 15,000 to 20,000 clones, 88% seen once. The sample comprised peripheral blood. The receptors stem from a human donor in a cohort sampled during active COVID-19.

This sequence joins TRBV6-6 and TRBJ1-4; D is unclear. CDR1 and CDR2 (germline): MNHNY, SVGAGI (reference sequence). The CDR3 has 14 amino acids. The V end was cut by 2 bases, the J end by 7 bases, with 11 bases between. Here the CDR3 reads CASSYPEASEKLFF. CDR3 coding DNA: TGTGCCAGCAGTTACCCTGAGGCGAGTGAAAAACTGTTTTTT.

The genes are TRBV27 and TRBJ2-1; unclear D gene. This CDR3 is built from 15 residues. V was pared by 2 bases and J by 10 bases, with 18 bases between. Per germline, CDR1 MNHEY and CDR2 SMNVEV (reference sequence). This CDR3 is CASSLRSVRVQEQFF. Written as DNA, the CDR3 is TGTGCCAGCAGTTTACGGTCGGTTCGGGTTCAAGAGCAGTTCTTC.

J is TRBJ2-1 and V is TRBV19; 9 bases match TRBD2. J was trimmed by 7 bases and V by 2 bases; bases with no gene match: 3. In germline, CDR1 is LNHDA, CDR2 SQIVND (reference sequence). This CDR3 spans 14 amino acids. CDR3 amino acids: CASSILAGRNEQFF. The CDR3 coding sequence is TGTGCCAGTAGTATACTAGCGGGACGGAATGAGCAGTTCTTC.

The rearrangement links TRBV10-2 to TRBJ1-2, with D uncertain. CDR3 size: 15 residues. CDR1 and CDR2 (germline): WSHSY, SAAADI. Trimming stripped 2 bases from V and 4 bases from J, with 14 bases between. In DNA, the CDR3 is TGCGCCAGCAGTGAGACGGGTATTGGAGTCTATGGCTACACCTTC. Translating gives CASSETGIGVYGYTF.

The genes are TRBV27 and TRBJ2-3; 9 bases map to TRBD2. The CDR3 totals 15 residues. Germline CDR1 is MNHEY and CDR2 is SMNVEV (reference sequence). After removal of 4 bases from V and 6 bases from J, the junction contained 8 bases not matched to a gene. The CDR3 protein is CASSSLAGVGDTQYF. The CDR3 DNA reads TGTGCCAGCAGTTCCTTAGCGGGAGTGGGGGATACGCAGTATTTT.

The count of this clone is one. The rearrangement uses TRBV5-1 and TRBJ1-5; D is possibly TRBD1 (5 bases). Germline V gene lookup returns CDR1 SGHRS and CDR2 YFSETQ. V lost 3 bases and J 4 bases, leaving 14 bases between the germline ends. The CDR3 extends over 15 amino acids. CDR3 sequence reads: CASSSSGGGNQPQHF. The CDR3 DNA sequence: TGCGCCAGCAGCTCGTCCGGGGGAGGAAATCAGCCCCAGCATTTT.

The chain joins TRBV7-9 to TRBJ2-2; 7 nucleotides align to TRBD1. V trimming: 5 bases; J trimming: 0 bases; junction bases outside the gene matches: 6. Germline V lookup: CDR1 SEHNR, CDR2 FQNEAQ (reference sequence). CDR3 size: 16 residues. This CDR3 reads CASSRSGTANTGELFF. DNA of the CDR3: TGTGCCAGCAGCCGATCCGGGACAGCGAACACCGGGGAGCTGTTTTTT. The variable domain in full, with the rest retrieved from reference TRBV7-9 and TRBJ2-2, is DTGVSQNPRHKITKRGQNVTFRCDPISEHNRLYWYRQTLGQGPEFLTYFQNEAQLEKSRLLSDRFSAERPKGSFSTLEIQRTEQGDSAMYLCASSRSGTANTGELFFGEGSRLTVL.

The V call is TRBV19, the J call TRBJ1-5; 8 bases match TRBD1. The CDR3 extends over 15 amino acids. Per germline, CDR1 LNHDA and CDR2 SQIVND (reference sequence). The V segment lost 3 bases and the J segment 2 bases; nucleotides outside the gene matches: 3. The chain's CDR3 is CASSMVGQGNQPQHF. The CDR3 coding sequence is TGTGCCAGTAGTATGGTGGGACAGGGCAATCAGCCCCAGCATTTT. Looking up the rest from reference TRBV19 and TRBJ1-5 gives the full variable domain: DGGITQSPKYLFRKEGQNVTLSCEQNLNHDAMYWYRQDPGQGLRLIYYSQIVNDFQKGDIAEGYSVSREKKESFPLTVTSAQKNPTAFYLCASSMVGQGNQPQHFGDGTRLSIL.

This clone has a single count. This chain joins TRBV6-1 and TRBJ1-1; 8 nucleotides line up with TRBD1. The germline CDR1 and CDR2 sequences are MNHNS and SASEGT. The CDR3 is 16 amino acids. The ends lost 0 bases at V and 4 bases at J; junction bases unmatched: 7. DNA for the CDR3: TGTGCCAGCAGTGAAGCGCGGCCAGGGGGCAGCACTGAAGCTTTCTTT. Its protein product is CASSEARPGGSTEAFF.

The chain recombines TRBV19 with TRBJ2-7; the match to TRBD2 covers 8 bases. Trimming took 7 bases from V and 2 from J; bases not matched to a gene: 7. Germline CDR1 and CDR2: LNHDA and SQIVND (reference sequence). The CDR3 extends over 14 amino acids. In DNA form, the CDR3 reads TGTGCCAGTAAGTCCCAGCGGGGGACCTACGAGCAGTACTTC. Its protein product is CASKSQRGTYEQYF.

In nucleotides, the CDR3 is TGTGCCAGCAGCTTAGAAGGGGGCTTTGGTAGTCAGCCCCAGCATTTT. It codes for CASSLEGGFGSQPQHF. The V gene is TRBV11-2, the J gene TRBJ1-5; 7 nucleotides line up with TRBD1. V was clipped by 0 bases and J by 6 bases; unmatched bases: 8. Germline CDR1 and CDR2: SGHAT and FQNNGV. CDR3 length: 16 amino acids.

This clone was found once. The CDR3 sequence is CASSLGDRAAFF. The CDR3 DNA reads as TGCGCCAGCAGCTTGGGGGACAGGGCAGCTTTCTTT. The chain couples TRBV5-1 to TRBJ1-1; 9 bases map to TRBD1. Germline V lookup: CDR1 SGHRS, CDR2 YFSETQ. J was trimmed by 10 bases and V by 0 bases; bases with no gene match: 1. The CDR3 is 12 amino acids.

CDR3 sequence reads: CASKTGGSYEQYF. CDR3 sequence (DNA): TGCGCCAGCAAGACAGGGGGGTCCTACGAGCAGTACTTC. The chain couples TRBV5-1 to TRBJ2-7; 9 positions agree with TRBD1. CDR1 SGHRS and CDR2 YFSETQ come from the germline V gene. This CDR3 spans 13 amino acids. V shed 6 bases, J shed 1 base, and the junction held 2 bases outside the gene matches. The whole variable domain, remainder taken from reference TRBV5-1 and TRBJ2-7, is KAGVTQTPRYLIKTRGQQVTLSCSPISGHRSVSWYQQTPGQGLQFLFEYFSETQRNKGNFPGRFSGRQFSNSRSEMNVSTLELGDSALYLCASKTGGSYEQYFGPGTRLTVT.

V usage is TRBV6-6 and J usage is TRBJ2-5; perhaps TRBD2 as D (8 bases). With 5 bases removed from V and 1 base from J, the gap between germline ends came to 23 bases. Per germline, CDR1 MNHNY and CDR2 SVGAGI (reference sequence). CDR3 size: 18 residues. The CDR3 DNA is TGTGCCAGCAGTCCCGGGGGGGTAGGGGGCCCCTTCCAAGAGACCCAGTACTTC. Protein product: CASSPGGVGGPFQETQYF.

CDR3 in DNA: TGTGCCAGCAGCCCTGGGGCAGCCAAAAACATTCAGTACTTC. It encodes CASSPGAAKNIQYF. This chain uses TRBV28 with TRBJ2-4, with D possibly matching TRBD1 (5 bases). Germline CDR1 and CDR2: MDHEN and SYDVKM. The CDR3 spans 14 residues. The V end lost 6 bases, the J end lost 0 bases, and 9 bases lay between the germline ends.

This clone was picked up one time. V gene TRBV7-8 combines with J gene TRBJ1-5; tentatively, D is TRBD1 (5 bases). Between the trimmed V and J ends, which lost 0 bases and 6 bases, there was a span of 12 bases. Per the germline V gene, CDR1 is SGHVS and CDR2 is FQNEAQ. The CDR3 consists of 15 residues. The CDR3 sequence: CASSLALQARQPQHF. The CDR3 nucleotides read TGTGCCAGCAGCTTAGCGCTACAGGCGCGTCAGCCCCAGCATTTT. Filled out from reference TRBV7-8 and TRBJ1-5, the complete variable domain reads GAGVSQSPRYKVAKRGQDVALRCDPISGHVSLFWYQQALGQGPEFLTYFQNEAQLDKSGLPSDRFFAERPEGSVSTLKIQRTQQEDSAVYLCASSLALQARQPQHFGDGTRLSIL.

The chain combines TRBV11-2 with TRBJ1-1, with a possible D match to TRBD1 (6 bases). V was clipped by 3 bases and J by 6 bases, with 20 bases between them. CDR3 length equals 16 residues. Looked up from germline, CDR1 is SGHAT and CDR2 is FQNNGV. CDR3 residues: CASSFEIYRGLAEAFF. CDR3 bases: TGTGCCAGCAGCTTTGAGATTTATAGGGGGTTGGCTGAAGCTTTCTTT.

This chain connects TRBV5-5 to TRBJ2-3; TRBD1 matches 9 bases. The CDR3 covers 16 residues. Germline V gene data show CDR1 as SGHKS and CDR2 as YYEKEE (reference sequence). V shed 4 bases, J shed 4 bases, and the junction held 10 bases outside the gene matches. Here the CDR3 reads CASSQGGTGTSDTQYF. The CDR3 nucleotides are TGTGCCAGCAGCCAGGGGGGGACAGGGACGTCAGATACGCAGTATTTT.

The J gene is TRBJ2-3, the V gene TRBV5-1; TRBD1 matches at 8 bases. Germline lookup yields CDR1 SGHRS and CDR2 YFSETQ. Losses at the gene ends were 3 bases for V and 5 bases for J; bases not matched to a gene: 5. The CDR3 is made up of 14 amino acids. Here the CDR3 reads CASSSGQGGDTQYF. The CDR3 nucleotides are TGCGCCAGCAGCTCCGGACAGGGTGGAGATACGCAGTATTTT.